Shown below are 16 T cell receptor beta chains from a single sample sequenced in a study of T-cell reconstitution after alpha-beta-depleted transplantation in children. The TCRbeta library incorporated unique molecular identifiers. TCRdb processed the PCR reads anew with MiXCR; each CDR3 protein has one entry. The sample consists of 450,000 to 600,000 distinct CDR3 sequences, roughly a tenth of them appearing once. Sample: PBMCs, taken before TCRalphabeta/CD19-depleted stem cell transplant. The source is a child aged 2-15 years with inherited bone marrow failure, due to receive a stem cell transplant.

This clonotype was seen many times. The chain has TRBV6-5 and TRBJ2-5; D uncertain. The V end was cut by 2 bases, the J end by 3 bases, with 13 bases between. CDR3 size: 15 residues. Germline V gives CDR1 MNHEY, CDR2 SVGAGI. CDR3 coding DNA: TGTGCCAGCAGTTACCTCGGCTCAACCGAAGAGACCCAGTACTTC. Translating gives CASSYLGSTEETQYF.

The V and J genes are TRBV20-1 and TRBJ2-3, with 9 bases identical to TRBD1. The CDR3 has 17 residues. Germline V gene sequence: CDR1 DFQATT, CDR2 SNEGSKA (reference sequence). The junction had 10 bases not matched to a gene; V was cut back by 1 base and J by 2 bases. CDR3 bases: TGCAGTGCTAGAGTTTCGGACAGGGGAATTTTCACAGATACGCAGTATTTT. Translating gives CSARVSDRGIFTDTQYF.

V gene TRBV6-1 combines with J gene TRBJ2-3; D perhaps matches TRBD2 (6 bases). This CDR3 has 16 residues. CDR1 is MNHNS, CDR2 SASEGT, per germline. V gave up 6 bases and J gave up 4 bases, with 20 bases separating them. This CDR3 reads CASSRHLGRESDTQYF. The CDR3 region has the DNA TGTGCCAGCAGCCGTCACTTAGGGCGGGAATCAGATACGCAGTATTTT.

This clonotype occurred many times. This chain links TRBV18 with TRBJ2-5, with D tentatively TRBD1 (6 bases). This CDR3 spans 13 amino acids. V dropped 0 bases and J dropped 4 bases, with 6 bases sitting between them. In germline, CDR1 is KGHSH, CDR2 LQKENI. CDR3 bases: TGTGCCAGCTCACCACCAGGGGGAGAGACCCAGTACTTC. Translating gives CASSPPGGETQYF.

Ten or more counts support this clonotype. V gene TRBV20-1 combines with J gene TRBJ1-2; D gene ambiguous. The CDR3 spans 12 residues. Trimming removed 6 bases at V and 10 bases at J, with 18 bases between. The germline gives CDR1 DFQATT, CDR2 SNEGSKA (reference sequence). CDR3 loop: CSATRHGETYTF. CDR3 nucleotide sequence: TGCAGTGCGACACGACACGGGGAGACCTACACCTTC.

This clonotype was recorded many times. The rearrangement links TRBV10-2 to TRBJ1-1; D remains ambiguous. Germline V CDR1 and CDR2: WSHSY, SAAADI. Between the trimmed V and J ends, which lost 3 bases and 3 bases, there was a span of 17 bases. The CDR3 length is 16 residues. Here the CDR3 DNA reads TGCGCCAGCAGTGAACCGGGTGGGCAGGCCCACACTGAAGCTTTCTTT. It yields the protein CASSEPGGQAHTEAFF.

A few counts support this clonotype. CDR3 in DNA: TGTGCCAGCAGTTACATTGTTCGGCGTCATGAGCAGTTCTTC. It codes for CASSYIVRRHEQFF. The chain has TRBV28 and TRBJ2-1; D is ambiguous. V lost 4 bases and J 8 bases, leaving 15 bases between the germline ends. The CDR3 is 14 residues long. The germline V gene has CDR1 MDHEN and CDR2 SYDVKM.

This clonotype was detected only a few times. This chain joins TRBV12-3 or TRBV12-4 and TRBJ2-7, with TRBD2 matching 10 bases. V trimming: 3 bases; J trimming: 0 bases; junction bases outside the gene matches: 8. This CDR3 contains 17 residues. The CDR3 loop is CASSFGLAVSHSYEQYF. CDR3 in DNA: TGTGCCAGCAGTTTTGGACTAGCGGTAAGCCACTCCTACGAGCAGTACTTC.

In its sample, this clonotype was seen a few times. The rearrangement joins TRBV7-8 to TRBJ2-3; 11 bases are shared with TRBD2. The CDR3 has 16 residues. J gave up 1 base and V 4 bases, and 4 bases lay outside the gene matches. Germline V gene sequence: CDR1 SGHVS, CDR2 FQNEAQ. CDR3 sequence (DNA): TGTGCCAGCAGCTATGGGACTAGCGGCGGCACAGATACGCAGTATTTT. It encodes CASSYGTSGGTDTQYF.

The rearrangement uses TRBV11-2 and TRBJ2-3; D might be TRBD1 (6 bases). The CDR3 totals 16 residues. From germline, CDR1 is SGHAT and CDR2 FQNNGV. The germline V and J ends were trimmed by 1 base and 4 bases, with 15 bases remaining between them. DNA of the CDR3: TGTGCCAGCAGCTTAGGAGGGCACAGGGTAGCAGATACGCAGTATTTT. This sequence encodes CASSLGGHRVADTQYF. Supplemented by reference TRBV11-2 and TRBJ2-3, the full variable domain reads EAGVAQSPRYKIIEKRQSVAFWCNPISGHATLYWYQQILGQGPKLLIQFQNNGVVDDSQLPKDRFSAERLKGVDSTLKIQPAKLEDSAVYLCASSLGGHRVADTQYFGPGTRLTVL.

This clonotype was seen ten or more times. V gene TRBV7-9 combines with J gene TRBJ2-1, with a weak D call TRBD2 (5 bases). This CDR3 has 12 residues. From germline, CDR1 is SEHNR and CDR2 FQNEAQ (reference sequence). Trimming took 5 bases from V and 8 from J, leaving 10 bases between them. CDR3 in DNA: TGTGCCAGCAGCCTCGGGATCCATGAGCAGTTCTTC. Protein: CASSLGIHEQFF.

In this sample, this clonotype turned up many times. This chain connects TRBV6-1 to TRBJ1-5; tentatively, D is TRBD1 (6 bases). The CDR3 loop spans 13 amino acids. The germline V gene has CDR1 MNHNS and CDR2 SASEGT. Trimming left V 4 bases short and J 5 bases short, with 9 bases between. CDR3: CASSAYRDQPQHF. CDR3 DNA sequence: TGTGCCAGCAGTGCCTACAGGGATCAGCCCCAGCATTTT.

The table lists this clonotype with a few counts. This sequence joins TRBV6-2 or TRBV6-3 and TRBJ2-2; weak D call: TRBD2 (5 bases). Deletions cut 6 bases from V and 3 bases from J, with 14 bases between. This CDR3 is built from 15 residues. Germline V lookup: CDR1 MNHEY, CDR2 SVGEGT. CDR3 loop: CASSRTRKYTGELFF. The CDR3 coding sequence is TGTGCCAGCAGCAGAACTAGGAAGTACACCGGGGAGCTGTTTTTT.

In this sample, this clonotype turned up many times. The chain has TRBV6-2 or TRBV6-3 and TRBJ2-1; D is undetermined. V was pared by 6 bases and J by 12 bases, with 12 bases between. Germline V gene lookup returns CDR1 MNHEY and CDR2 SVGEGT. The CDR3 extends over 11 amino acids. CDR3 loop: CASSRLRRQFF. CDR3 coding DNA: TGTGCCAGCAGCCGACTGCGAAGGCAGTTCTTC.

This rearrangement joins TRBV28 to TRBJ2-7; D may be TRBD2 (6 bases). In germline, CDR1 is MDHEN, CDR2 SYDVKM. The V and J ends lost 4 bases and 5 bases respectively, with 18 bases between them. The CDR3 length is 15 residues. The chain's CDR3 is CASSSMGGRGHEQYF. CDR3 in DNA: TGTGCCAGCAGTTCTATGGGAGGCCGAGGCCACGAGCAGTACTTC.

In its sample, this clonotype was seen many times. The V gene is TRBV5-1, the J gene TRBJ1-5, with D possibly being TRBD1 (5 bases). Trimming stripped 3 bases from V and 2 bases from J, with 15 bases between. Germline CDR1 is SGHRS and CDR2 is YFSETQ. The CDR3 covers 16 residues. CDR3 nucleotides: TGCGCCAGCAGCTCACTACCCCGGGGGGGCAATCAGCCCCAGCATTTT. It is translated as CASSSLPRGGNQPQHF.